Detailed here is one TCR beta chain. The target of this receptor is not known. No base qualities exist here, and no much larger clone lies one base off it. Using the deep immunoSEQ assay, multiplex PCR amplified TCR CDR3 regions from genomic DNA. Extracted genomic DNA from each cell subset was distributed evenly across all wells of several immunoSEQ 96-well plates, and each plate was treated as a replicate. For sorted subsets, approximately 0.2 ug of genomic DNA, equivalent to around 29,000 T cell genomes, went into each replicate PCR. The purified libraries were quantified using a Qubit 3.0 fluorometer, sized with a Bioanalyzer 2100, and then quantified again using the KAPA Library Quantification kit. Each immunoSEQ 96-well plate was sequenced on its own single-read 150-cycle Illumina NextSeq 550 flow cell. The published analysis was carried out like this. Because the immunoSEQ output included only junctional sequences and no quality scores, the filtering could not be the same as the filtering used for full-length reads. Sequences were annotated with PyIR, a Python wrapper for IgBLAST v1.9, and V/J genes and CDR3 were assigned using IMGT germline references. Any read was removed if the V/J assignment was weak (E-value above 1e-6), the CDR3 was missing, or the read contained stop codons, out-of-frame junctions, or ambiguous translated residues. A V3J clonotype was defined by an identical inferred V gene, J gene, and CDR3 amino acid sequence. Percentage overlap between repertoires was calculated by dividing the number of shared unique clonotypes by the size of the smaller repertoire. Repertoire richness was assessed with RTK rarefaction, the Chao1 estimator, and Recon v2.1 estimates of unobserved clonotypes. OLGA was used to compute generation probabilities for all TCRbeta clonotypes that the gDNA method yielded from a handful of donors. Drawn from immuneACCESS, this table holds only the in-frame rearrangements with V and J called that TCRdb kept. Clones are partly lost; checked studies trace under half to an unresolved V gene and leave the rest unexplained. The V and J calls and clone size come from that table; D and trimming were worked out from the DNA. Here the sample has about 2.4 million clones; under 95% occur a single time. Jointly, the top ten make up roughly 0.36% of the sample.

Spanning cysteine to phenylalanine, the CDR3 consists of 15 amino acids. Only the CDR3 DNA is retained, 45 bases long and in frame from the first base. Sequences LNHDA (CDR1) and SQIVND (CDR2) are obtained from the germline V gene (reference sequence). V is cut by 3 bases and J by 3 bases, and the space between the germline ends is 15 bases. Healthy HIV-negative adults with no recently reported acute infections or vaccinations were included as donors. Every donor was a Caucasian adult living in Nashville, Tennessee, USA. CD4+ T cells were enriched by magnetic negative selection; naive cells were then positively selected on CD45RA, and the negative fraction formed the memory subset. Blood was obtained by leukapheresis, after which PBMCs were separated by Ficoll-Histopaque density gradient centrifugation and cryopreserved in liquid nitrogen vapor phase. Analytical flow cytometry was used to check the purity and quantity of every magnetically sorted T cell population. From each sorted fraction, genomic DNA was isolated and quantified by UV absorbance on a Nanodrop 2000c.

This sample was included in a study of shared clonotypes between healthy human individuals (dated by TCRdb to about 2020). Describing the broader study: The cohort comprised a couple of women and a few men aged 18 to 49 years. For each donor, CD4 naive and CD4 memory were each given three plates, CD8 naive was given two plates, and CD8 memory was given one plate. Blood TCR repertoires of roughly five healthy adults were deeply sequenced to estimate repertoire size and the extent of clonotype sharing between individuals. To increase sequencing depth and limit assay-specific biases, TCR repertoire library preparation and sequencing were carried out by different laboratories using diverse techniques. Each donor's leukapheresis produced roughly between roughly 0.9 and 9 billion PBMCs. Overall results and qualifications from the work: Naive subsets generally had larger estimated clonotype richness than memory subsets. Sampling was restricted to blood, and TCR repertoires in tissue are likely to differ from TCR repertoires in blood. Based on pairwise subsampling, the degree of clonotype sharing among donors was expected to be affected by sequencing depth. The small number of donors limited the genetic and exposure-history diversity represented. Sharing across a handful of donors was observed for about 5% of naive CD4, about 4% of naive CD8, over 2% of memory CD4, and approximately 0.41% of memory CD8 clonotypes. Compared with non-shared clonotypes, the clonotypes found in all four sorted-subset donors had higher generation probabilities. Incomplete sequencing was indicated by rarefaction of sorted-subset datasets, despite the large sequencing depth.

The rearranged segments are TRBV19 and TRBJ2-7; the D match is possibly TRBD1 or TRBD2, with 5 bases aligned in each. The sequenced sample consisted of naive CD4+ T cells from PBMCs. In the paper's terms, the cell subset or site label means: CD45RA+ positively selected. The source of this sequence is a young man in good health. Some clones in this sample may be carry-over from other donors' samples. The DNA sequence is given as TGTGCCAGTAGTATCCCAGCAGGGACGATCTACGAGCAGTACTTC. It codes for CASSIPAGTIYEQYF.